This entry describes one T cell receptor (beta chain). In the naive CD8 group, cells lacked CD45RO and were positively selected for CCR7, so terminally differentiated effector memory CD45RA+ cells were left out. All donors were healthy HIV-negative adults lacking recent acute infections or vaccinations. This specimen comes from a study of shared clonotypes between healthy human individuals. Using immunoSEQ multiplex PCR, the repertoire was profiled, and TCRdb retains in-frame clones only, with some absent. The table has fewer than 850,000 clones, 90% to 98% seen once; the top ten hold about 0.22%. Trimming shortened V by 0 bases and J by 0 bases, and 9 bases separated the two germline ends. The CDR3 is 16 amino acids. CDR1 MGHRA and CDR2 YSYEKL come from the germline V gene.

The TCR originated in a man under 40 in good health. V and J are TRBV4-1 and TRBJ2-1; a possible D gene is TRBD2 (6 bases). The specimen sequenced was naive CD8+ T cells sorted from blood. CDR3 nucleotide sequence: TGCGCCAGCAGCCAAGAAGGCGGGGCCTCCTACAATGAGCAGTTCTTC. Translated: CASSQEGGASYNEQFF.